The source of this T cell receptor beta chain is a study of cytomegalovirus exposure and HLA in healthy donors. J lost 4 bases, V lost 0 bases, and 11 bases had no gene match. The germline V gene has CDR1 SGDLS and CDR2 YYNGEE. CDR3 length: 18 residues. TCRdb's table, derived via immunoSEQ multiplex PCR, lists solely in-frame clones and lacks some. The sample shows approximately 82,000 clones, 85% to 95% of them seen only once. This clone appeared a single time. The chain links TRBV9 to TRBJ1-3, with 9 nucleotides matching TRBD1. This clonotype was obtained from a woman aged 18-29 years in good health and CMV-seronegative. The sequenced sample consisted of PBMCs. The CDR3 DNA reads as TGTGCCAGCAGCGTAGAGGGACAGGGCCGTTTAGCGGGAAACACCATATATTTT. This sequence encodes CASSVEGQGRLAGNTIYF. Filled out from reference TRBV9 and TRBJ1-3, the complete variable domain reads DSGVTQTPKHLITATGQRVTLRCSPRSGDLSVYWYQQSLDQGLQFLIQYYNGEERAKGNILERFSAQQFPDLHSELNLSSLELGDSALYFCASSVEGQGRLAGNTIYFGEGSWLTVV.